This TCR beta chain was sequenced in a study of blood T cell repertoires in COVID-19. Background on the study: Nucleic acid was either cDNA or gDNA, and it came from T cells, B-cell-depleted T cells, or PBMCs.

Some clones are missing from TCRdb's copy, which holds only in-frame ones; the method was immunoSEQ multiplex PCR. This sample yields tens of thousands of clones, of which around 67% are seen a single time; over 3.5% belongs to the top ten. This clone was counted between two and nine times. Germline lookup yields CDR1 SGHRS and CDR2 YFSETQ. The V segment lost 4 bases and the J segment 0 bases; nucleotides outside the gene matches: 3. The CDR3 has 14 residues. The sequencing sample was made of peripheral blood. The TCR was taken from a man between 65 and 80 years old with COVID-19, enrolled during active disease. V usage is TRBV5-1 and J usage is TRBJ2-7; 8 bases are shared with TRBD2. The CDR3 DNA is TGCGCCAGCAGCCCTGGGACTAGCTCCTACGAGCAGTACTTC. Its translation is CASSPGTSSYEQYF.